The clone carrying this T cell receptor beta chain was observed a single time. These data come from a study of blood T cell repertoires in COVID-19. Trimming removed 4 bases from V and 3 bases from J; junction bases left unmatched: 5. Germline V CDR1 and CDR2: KGHSH, LQKENI. The CDR3 is made up of 14 amino acids. This table comes from immunoSEQ multiplex PCR, and its TCRdb copy is limited to in-frame clones, with some not included. The sample yields about 310,000 clones, roughly 90% seen once. Recruits, aged roughly 18 to 100 years, lived in 20 to 30 US areas. This sequence joins TRBV18 and TRBJ1-1; 7 bases align to TRBD1. The sequencing input was PBMCs or T cells enriched from blood (not recorded which). This clonotype was sampled from a young woman who had recovered from COVID-19. The CDR3 is CASSQGQQDTEAFF. The CDR3 DNA is TGTGCCAGCTCACAGGGACAGCAAGACACTGAAGCTTTCTTT.